These T cell receptor beta chains were read from a single sample in a study of shared clonotypes between healthy human individuals. Here immunoSEQ multiplex PCR was the method, and the copy in TCRdb shows in-frame clones only, minus some. The data show about 360,000 clones, roughly 70% seen once. Sequencing was carried out using memory CD4+ T cells sorted from blood. The origin of the receptors is a man aged 25 to 40 in good health. Each CDR3 is given with its conserved first and last residue. The D gene is left open where the match is weak. A clone size is listed for some rows: how often the clone was seen (once, few, many), or a class if it is expanded.

. | TRBJ1-2 | TRBV27 | few | TGTGCCAGCAGTTCCCCGTCCCGCGGGAACTATGGCTACACCTTC | CASSSPSRGNYGYTF
. | TRBJ1-5 | TRBV28 | few | TGTGCCAGCAGCCATGCGGGGGGCGGGGGTCAGCCCCAGCATTTT | CASSHAGGGGQPQHF
. | TRBJ2-7 | TRBV2 | . | TGTGCCAGCAGTGCGTTCCTCGGCCACGAGCAGTACTTC | CASSAFLGHEQYF
. | TRBJ1-2 | TRBV14 | few | TGTGCCAGCAAAGGAACGAGCCATGGCTACACCTTC | CASKGTSHGYTF
TRBD2 | TRBJ2-7 | TRBV5-6 | . | TGTGCCAGCAGCTTGCAGATCCTAGCGGGAGCTCGAGAGCAGTACTTC | CASSLQILAGAREQYF
TRBD1 | TRBJ2-7 | TRBV11-3 | . | TGTGCCAGCAGCCCCGACAGGGGTTCCTACGAGCAGTACTTC | CASSPDRGSYEQYF
TRBD2 | TRBJ2-3 | TRBV19 | . | TGTGCCAGTACCGCAGCGGGAGGAACAGATACGCAGTATTTT | CASTAAGGTDTQYF
TRBD1 | TRBJ2-7 | TRBV28 | . | TGTGCCAGCAGAGGACAGGGTCGGGCCTACGAGCAGTACTTC | CASRGQGRAYEQYF
. | TRBJ2-5 | TRBV2 | . | TGTGCCAGCAGGCTGGACATAGCGAGGGAGACCCAGTACTTC | CASRLDIARETQYF
. | TRBJ1-2 | TRBV5-4 | . | TGTGCCAGCAGCTCGGACGGGAACTATGGCTACACCTTC | CASSSDGNYGYTF
. | TRBJ1-1 | TRBV2 | few | TGTGCCAGCAGTGACCAGGTGAACACTGAAGCTTTCTTT | CASSDQVNTEAFF
. | TRBJ1-2 | TRBV5-1 | few | TGCGCCAGCAGCTTTGGGGGATCCCAAGGGGGCTACACCTTC | CASSFGGSQGGYTF
. | TRBJ2-2 | TRBV11-3 | . | TGTGCCAGCAGCTTGGAGGGAGCCGGGGAGCTGTTTTTT | CASSLEGAGELFF
TRBD2 | TRBJ2-3 | TRBV11-2 | once | TGTGCCAGCAGCTTAAGGGGACTAGCGGGAGAGGATACGCAGTATTTT | CASSLRGLAGEDTQYF
TRBD1 | TRBJ1-1 | TRBV18 | . | TGTGCCAGCTCACCTTATTCTCCCCAGGGGGCGACCACTGAAGCTTTCTTT | CASSPYSPQGATTEAFF
TRBD2 | TRBJ2-1 | TRBV10-1 | . | TGCGCCACCTCGGAGGCTAGCGGGAGAAATGAGCAGTTCTTC | CATSEASGRNEQFF
. | TRBJ1-2 | TRBV28 | . | TGTGCCAGCAGTTCAGGGCGGGGAGACTATGGCTACACCTTC | CASSSGRGDYGYTF
TRBD1 | TRBJ2-2 | TRBV7-9 | many | TGTGCCAGCAGCTTCGGACAGGCCAGCGGGGAGCTGTTTTTT | CASSFGQASGELFF
. | TRBJ1-1 | TRBV6-1 | . | TGTGCCAGCAGTATAGGTGGTGAAGCTTTCTTT | CASSIGGEAFF
. | TRBJ1-5 | TRBV6-5 | . | TGTGCCAGCAGTCCGGGGCGGGCCAGCAATCAGCCCCAGCATTTT | CASSPGRASNQPQHF
. | TRBJ1-1 | TRBV9 | . | TGTGCCAGCAGCGCAATGGACCAGGGAAGTGAAGCTTTCTTT | CASSAMDQGSEAFF
. | TRBJ1-5 | TRBV5-4 | few | TGTGCCAGCAGCTTGGAAGCCGGTAATCAGCCCCAGCATTTT | CASSLEAGNQPQHF
. | TRBJ1-1 | TRBV6-5 | . | TGTGCCAGCAGTTATTCCCCAGGGAACACTGAAGCTTTCTTT | CASSYSPGNTEAFF
TRBD1 | TRBJ1-4 | TRBV5-6 | . | TGTGCCAGCAGCTTGGTCCCGACAGGGGAAGGGAAACTGTTTTTT | CASSLVPTGEGKLFF
. | TRBJ2-2 | TRBV9 | . | TGTGCCAGCAGCTCCCGAGGGGACCACGGGGAGCTGTTTTTT | CASSSRGDHGELFF
TRBD1 | TRBJ2-3 | TRBV4-1 | . | TGCGCCAGCAGCCAAACAGGGGGCGGTGGCACAGATACGCAGTATTTT | CASSQTGGGGTDTQYF
. | TRBJ2-1 | TRBV6-1 | . | TGTGCCAGCGAGGGGGCTAGCGGGAATGAGCAGTTCTTC | CASEGASGNEQFF
TRBD1 | TRBJ2-5 | TRBV2 | . | TGTGCCAGCAGTGAAAGACAGGGTGGTTATGAGACCCAGTACTTC | CASSERQGGYETQYF
. | TRBJ2-7 | TRBV6-5 | . | TGTGCCAGCAGTCCGAGGACAGTTAGCGAGCAGTACTTC | CASSPRTVSEQYF
TRBD1 | TRBJ1-4 | TRBV5-5 | . | TGTGCCAGCAGCCTAGGGACAGGGAAGGAAAAACTGTTTTTT | CASSLGTGKEKLFF
. | TRBJ2-3 | TRBV2 | . | TGTGCCAGCAGCCTACTAGTATCGCTGAATACGCAGTATTTT | CASSLLVSLNTQYF
. | TRBJ2-7 | TRBV21-1 | . | TGTGCCAGCGGAACAGACAGCTCCTACGAGCAGTACTTC | CASGTDSSYEQYF
. | TRBJ2-1 | TRBV4-3 | . | TGCGCCAGCAGCCCCTCGGACAGTCGCAATGAGCAGTTCTTC | CASSPSDSRNEQFF
. | TRBJ1-1 | TRBV18 | . | TGTGCCAGCTCACCGACGGGACGGGAGATGAACACTGAAGCTTTCTTT | CASSPTGREMNTEAFF
TRBD2 | TRBJ2-7 | TRBV7-2 | . | TGTGCCAGCAGCCGCTGGACTAGCTACGAGCAGTACTTC | CASSRWTSYEQYF